This paragraph covers one T cell receptor beta chain sequence. This sample is drawn from a study of control samples from healthy donors and cancer patients. The table came from immunoSEQ multiplex PCR; TCRdb's copy has only in-frame clones and leaves some out. The sample lists some 140,000 clones; over 85% were seen once. Germline V lookup: CDR1 SGHRS, CDR2 YFSETQ. The CDR3 sequence is 15 residues long. The V and J ends lost 4 bases and 3 bases, in that order; junction bases with no gene match: 5. V gene TRBV5-1 combines with J gene TRBJ1-2, with 11 bases fitting TRBD1. The receptor was isolated from a man aged 40-49 years in good health. The sequencing input was blood. For the CDR3, the DNA is TGCGCCAGCAGCCCCGGACAGGGGGCATACTATGGCTACACCTTC. Residues: CASSPGQGAYYGYTF. The full variable domain, with the rest looked up from reference TRBV5-1 and TRBJ1-2, is KAGVTQTPRYLIKTRGQQVTLSCSPISGHRSVSWYQQTPGQGLQFLFEYFSETQRNKGNFPGRFSGRQFSNSRSEMNVSTLELGDSALYLCASSPGQGAYYGYTFGSGTRLTVV.